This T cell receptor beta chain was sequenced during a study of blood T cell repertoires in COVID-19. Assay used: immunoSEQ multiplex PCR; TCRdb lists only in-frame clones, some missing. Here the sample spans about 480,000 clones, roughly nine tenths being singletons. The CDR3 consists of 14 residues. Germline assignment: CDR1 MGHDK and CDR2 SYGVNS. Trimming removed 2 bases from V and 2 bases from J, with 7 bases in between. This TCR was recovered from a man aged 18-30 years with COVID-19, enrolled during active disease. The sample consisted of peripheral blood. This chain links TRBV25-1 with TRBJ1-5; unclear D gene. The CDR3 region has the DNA TGTGCCAGCAGTGAAATGCAGGGCAATCAGCCCCAGCATTTT. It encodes CASSEMQGNQPQHF. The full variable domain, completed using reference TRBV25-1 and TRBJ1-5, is EADIYQTPRYLVIGTGKKITLECSQTMGHDKMYWYQQDPGMELHLIHYSYGVNSTEKGDLSSESTVSRIRTEHFPLTLESARPSHTSQYLCASSEMQGNQPQHFGDGTRLSIL.